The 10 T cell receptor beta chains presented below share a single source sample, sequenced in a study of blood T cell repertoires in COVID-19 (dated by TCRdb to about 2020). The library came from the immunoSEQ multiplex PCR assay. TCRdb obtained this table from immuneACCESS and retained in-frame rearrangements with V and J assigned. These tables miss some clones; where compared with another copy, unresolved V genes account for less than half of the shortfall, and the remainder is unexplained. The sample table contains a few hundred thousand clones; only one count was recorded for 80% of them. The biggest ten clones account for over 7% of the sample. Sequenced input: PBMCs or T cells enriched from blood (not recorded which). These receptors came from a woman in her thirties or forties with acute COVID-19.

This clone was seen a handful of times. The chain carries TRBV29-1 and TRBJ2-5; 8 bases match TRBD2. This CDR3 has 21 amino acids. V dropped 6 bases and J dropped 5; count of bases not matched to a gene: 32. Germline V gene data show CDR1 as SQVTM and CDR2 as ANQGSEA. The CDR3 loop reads CSVPGGAWSRSGRQIGETQYF. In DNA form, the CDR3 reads TGCAGCGTACCCGGAGGGGCCTGGTCGAGGAGCGGGAGACAGATTGGGGAGACCCAGTACTTC.

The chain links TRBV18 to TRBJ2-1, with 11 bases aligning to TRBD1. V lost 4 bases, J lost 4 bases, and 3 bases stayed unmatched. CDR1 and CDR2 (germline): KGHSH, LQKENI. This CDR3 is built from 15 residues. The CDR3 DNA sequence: TGTGCCAGCTCACTCCGGGACAGGGGGTACAATGAGCAGTTCTTC. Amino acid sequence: CASSLRDRGYNEQFF.

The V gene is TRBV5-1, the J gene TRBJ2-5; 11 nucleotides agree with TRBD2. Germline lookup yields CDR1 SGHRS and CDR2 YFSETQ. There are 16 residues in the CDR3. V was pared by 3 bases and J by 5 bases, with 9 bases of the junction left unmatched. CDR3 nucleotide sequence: TGCGCCAGCAGCTCTTTCTTAGCGGGGGGGATTGAGACCCAGTACTTC. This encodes CASSSFLAGGIETQYF.

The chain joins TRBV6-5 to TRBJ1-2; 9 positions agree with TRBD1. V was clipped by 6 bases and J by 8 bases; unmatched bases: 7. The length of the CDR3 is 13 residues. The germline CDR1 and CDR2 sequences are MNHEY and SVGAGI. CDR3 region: CASRGQGLWGYTF. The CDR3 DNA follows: TGTGCCAGCAGGGGACAGGGCCTCTGGGGCTACACCTTC.

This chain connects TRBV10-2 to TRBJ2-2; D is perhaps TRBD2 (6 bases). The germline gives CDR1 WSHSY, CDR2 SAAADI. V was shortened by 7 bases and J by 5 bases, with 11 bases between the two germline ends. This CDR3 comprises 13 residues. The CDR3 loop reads CASKPGTTGELFF. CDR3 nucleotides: TGCGCCAGCAAACCTGGGACTACCGGGGAGCTGTTTTTT.

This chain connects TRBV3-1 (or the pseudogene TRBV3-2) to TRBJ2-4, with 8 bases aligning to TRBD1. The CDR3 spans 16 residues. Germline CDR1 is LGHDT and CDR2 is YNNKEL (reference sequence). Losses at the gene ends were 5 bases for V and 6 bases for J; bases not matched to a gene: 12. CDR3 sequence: CASSRIGTGVGNIQYF. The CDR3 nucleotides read TGTGCCAGCAGCAGAATCGGGACAGGAGTGGGAAACATTCAGTACTTC.

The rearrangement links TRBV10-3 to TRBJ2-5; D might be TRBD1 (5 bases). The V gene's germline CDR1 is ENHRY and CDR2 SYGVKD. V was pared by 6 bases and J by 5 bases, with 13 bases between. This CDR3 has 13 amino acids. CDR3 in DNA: TGTGCCATCAGGAATCAAGGGGCGGAGACCCAGTACTTC. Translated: CAIRNQGAETQYF.

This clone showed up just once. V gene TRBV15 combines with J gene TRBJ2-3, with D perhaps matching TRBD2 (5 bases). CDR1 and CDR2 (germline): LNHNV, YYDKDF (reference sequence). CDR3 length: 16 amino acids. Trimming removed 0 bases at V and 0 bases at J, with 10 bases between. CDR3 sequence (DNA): TGTGCCACCAGCAGAGATGACGAGGGAAGCACAGATACGCAGTATTTT. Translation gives CATSRDDEGSTDTQYF.

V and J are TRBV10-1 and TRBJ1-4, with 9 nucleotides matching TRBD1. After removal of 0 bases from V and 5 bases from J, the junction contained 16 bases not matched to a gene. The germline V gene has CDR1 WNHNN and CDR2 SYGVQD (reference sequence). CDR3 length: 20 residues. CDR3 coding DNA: TGCGCCAGCAGTGAGTCCTCACCGGGACAGGGAAAGGGGGGAAATGAAAAACTGTTTTTT. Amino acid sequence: CASSESSPGQGKGGNEKLFF.

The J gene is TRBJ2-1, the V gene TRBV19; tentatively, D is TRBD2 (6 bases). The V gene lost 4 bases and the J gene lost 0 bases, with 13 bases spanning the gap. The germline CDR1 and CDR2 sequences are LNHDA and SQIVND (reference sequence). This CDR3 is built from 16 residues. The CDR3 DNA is TGTGCCAGTAGTAAGACCCGGGGGAGCTCCTACAATGAGCAGTTCTTC. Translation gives CASSKTRGSSYNEQFF.